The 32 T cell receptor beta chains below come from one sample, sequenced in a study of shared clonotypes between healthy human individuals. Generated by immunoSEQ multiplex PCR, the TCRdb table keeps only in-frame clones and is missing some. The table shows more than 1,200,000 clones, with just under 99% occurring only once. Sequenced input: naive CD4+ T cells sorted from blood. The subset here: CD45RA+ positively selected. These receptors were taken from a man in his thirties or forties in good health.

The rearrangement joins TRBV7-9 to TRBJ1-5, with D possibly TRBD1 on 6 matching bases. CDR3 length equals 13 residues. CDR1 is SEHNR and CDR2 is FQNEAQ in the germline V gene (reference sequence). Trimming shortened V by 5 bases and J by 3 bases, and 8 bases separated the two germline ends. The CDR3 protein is CASSGQYNQPQHF. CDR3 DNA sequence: TGTGCCAGCAGCGGACAGTACAATCAGCCCCAGCATTTT.

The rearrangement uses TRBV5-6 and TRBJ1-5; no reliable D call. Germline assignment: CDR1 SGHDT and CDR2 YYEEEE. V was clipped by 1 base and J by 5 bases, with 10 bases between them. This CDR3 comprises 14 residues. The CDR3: CASSLTPSYQPQHF. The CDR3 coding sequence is TGTGCCAGCAGCTTGACGCCGTCTTATCAGCCCCAGCATTTT.

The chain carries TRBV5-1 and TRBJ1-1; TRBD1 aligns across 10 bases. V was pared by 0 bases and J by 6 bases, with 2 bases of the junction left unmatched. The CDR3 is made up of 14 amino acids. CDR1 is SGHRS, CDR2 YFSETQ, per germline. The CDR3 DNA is TGCGCCAGCAGCTTGGGACAGGGGGCCCCTGAAGCTTTCTTT. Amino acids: CASSLGQGAPEAFF.

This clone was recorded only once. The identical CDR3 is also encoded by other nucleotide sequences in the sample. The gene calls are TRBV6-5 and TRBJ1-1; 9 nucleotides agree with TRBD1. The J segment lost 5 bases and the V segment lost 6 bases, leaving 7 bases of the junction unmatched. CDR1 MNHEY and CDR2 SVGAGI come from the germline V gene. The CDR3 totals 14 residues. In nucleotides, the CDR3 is TGTGCCAGCAGACTACAGGGGGCGAGGACTGAAGCTTTCTTT. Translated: CASRLQGARTEAFF.

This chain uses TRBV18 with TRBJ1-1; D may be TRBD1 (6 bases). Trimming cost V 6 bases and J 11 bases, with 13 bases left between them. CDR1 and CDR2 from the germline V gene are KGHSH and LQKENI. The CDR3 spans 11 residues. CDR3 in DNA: TGTGCCAGCTCCAAGCAGGGGAGGGCTTTCTTT. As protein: CASSKQGRAFF.

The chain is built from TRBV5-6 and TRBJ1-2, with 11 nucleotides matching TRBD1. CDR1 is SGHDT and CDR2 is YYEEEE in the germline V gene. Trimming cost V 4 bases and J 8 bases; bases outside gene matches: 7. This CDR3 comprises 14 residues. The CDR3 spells CASSLGQGAGGYTF. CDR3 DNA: TGTGCCAGCAGCCTTGGACAGGGGGCTGGGGGCTACACCTTC.

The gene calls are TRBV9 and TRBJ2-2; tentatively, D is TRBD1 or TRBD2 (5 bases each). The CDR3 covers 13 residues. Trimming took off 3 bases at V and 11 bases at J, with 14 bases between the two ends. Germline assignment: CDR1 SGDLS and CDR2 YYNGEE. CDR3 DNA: TGTGCCAGCAGCGGGGCATGGGGGAGTGAGCTGTTTTTT. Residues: CASSGAWGSELFF.

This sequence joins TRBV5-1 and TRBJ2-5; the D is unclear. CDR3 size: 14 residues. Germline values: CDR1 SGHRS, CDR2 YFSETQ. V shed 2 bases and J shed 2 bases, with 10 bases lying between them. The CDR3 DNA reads TGCGCCAGCAGCTTCATCGCGGATCAAGAGACCCAGTACTTC. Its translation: CASSFIADQETQYF. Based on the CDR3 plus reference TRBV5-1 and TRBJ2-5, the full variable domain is KAGVTQTPRYLIKTRGQQVTLSCSPISGHRSVSWYQQTPGQGLQFLFEYFSETQRNKGNFPGRFSGRQFSNSRSEMNVSTLELGDSALYLCASSFIADQETQYFGPGTRLLVL.

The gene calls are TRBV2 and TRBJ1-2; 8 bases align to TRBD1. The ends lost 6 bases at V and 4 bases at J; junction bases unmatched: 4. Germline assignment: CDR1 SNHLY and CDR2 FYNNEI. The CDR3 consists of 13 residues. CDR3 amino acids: CASRTGQGYGYTF. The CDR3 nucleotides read TGTGCCAGCAGGACTGGACAGGGCTATGGCTACACCTTC.

The CDR3 protein is CASRPTGHTEAFF. In nucleotides, the CDR3 is TGTGCCAGCAGACCCACGGGCCACACTGAAGCTTTCTTT. V gene TRBV27 combines with J gene TRBJ1-1; D uncertain. Trimming stripped 6 bases from V and 3 bases from J, with 11 bases between. Germline V lookup: CDR1 MNHEY, CDR2 SMNVEV (reference sequence). The CDR3 contains 13 residues.

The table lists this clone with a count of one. The DNA of the CDR3 is TGTGCCAGCATGGGGGACAACGGGGAGCTGTTTTTT. This codes for CASMGDNGELFF. The J gene is TRBJ2-2, the V gene TRBV19; maybe TRBD1 (6 bases). The germline V gene encodes CDR1 LNHDA and CDR2 SQIVND (reference sequence). This CDR3 is 12 amino acids long. Deletions cut 9 bases from V and 7 bases from J, with 12 bases between.

The CDR3 region has the DNA TGTGCCAGCAGCTTGGGGACCGTCCAGACCCCGAATGGCTACACCTTC. It yields the protein CASSLGTVQTPNGYTF. This sequence joins TRBV5-5 and TRBJ1-2; unclear D gene. Trimming took off 0 bases at V and 6 bases at J, with 18 bases between the two ends. Germline-derived CDR1 and CDR2 are SGHKS and YYEKEE (reference sequence). The CDR3 runs to 16 residues.

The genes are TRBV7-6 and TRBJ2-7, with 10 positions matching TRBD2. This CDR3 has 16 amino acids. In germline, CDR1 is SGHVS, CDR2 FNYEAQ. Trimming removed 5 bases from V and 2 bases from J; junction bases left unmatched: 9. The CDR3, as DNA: TGTGCCAGCAGCCCTTTAGGACTAGCGGCCCCCTACGAGCAGTACTTC. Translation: CASSPLGLAAPYEQYF.

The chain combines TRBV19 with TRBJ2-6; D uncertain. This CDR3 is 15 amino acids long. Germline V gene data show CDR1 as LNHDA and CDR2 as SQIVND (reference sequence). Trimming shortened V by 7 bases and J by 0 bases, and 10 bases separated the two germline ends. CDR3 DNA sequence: TGTGCCAGTAACGGGCCCAGCTCTGGGGCCAACGTCCTGACTTTC. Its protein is CASNGPSSGANVLTF.

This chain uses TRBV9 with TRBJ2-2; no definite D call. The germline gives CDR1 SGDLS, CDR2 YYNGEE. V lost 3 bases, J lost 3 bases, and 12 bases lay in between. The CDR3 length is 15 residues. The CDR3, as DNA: TGTGCCAGCAGCGGGGCCCGAGTAGACACCGGGGAGCTGTTTTTT. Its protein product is CASSGARVDTGELFF. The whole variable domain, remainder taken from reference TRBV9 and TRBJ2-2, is DSGVTQTPKHLITATGQRVTLRCSPRSGDLSVYWYQQSLDQGLQFLIQYYNGEERAKGNILERFSAQQFPDLHSELNLSSLELGDSALYFCASSGARVDTGELFFGEGSRLTVL.

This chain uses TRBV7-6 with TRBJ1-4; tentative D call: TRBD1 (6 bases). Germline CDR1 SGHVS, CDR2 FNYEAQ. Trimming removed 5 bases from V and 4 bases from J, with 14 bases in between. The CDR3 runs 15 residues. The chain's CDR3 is CASSGNRDRNEKLFF. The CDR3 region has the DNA TGTGCCAGCAGCGGCAACAGGGATCGTAATGAAAAACTGTTTTTT. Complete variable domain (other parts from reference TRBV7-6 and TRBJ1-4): GAGVSQSPRYKVTKRGQDVALRCDPISGHVSLYWYRQALGQGPEFLTYFNYEAQQDKSGLPNDRFSAERPEGSISTLTIQRTEQRDSAMYRCASSGNRDRNEKLFFGSGTQLSVL.

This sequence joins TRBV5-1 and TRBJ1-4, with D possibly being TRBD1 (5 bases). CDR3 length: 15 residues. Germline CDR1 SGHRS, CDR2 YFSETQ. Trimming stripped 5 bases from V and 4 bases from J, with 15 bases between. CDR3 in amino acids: CASRRGGDDNEKLFF. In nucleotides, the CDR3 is TGCGCCAGCAGGCGCGGGGGAGACGATAATGAAAAACTGTTTTTT.

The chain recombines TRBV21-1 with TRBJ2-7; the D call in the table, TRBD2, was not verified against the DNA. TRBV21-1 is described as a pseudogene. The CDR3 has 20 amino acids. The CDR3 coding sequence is TGTGCCAGCAGCAAAGGAGTAGACAGGGGTTTGACTAGCGGCACCTACGAGCAGTACTTC. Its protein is CASSKGVDRGLTSGTYEQYF.

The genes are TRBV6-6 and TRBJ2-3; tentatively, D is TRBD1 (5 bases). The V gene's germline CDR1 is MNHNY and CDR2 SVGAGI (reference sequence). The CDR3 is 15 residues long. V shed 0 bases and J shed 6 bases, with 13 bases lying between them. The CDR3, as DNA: TGTGCCAGCAGTTACTCACAACAGGTTGGGGATACGCAGTATTTT. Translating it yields CASSYSQQVGDTQYF.

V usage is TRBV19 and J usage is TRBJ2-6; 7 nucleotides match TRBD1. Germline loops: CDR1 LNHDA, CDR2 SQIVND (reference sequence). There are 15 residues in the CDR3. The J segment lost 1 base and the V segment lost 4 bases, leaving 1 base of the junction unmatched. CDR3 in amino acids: CASSTQGSGANVLTF. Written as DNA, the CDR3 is TGTGCCAGTAGTACACAGGGGTCTGGGGCCAACGTCCTGACTTTC.

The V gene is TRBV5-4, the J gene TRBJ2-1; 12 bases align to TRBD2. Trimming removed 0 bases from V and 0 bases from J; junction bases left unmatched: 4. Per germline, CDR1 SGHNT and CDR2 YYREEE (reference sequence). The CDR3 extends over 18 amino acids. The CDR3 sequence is CASSLGGLAGRSYNEQFF. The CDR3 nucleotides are TGTGCCAGCAGCTTGGGAGGACTAGCGGGACGCTCCTACAATGAGCAGTTCTTC.

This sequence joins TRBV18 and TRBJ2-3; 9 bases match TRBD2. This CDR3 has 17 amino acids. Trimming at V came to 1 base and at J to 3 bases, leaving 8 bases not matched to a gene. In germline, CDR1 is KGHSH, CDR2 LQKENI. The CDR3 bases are TGTGCCAGCTCACCACGGCGGAGCGGGAGGCCAACAGATACGCAGTATTTT. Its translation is CASSPRRSGRPTDTQYF.

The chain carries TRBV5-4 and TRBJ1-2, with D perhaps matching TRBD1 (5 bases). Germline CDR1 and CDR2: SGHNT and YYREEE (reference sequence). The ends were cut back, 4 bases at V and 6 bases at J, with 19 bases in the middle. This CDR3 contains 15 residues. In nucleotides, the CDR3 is TGTGCCAGCAGCAGAGCCGGAACAGGAGGCCATGGCTACACCTTC. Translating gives CASSRAGTGGHGYTF.

CDR3 protein: CASSEPGQNNEQFF. DNA for the CDR3: TGCGCCAGCAGCGAACCGGGACAGAACAATGAGCAGTTCTTC. The gene calls are TRBV5-1 and TRBJ2-1; TRBD1 matches at 7 bases. J lost 5 bases, V lost 4 bases, and 6 bases had no gene match. Germline CDR1 SGHRS, CDR2 YFSETQ. This CDR3 has 14 residues.

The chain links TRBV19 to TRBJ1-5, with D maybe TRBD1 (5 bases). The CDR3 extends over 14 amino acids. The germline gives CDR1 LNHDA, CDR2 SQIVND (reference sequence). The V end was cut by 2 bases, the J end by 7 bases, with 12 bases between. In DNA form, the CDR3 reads TGTGCCAGTAGTATACGCCCAGGGTTGCAGCCCCAGCATTTT. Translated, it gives CASSIRPGLQPQHF.

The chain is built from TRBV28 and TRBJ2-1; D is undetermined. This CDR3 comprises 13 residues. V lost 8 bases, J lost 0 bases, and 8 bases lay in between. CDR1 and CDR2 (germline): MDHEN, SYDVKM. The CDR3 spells CASGTYSYNEQFF. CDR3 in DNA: TGTGCCAGCGGTACTTACTCCTACAATGAGCAGTTCTTC.

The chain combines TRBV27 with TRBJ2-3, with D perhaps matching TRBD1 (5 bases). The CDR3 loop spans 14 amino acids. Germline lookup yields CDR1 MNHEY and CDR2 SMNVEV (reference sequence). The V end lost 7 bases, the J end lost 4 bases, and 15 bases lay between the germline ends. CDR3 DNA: TGTGCCAGCACCTGGGGCGCCGCCGCAGATACGCAGTATTTT. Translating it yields CASTWGAAADTQYF.

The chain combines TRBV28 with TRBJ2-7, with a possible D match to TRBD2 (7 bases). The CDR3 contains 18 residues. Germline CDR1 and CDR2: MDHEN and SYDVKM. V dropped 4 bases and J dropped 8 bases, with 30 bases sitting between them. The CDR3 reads CASSSPLLEGGRVIKQYF. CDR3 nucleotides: TGTGCCAGCAGTTCCCCGCTTCTGGAGGGGGGGAGGGTAATCAAGCAGTACTTC.

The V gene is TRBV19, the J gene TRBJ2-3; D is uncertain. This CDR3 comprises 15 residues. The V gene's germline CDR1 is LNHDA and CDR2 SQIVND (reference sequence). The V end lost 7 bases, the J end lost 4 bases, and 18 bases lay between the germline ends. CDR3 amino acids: CASTKGTRWADTQYF. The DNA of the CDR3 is TGTGCCAGTACCAAGGGCACACGGTGGGCAGATACGCAGTATTTT.

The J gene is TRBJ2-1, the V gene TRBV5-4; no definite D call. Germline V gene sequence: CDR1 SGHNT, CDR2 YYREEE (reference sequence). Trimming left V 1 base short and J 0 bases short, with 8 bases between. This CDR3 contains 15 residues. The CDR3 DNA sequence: TGTGCCAGCAGCTTGCCGCGGAGCTCCTACAATGAGCAGTTCTTC. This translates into CASSLPRSSYNEQFF. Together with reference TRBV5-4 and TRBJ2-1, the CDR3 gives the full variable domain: ETGVTQSPTHLIKTRGQQVTLRCSSQSGHNTVSWYQQALGQGPQFIFQYYREEENGRGNFPPRFSGLQFPNYSSELNVNALELDDSALYLCASSLPRSSYNEQFFGPGTRLTVL.

The CDR3 DNA sequence: TGTGCCAGTAGTATAGTCACTAGCAATCAGCCCCAGCATTTT. This encodes CASSIVTSNQPQHF. The chain combines TRBV19 with TRBJ1-5, with D unresolved. This CDR3 has 14 residues. V lost 1 base and J 0 bases, leaving 4 bases between the germline ends. The germline gives CDR1 LNHDA, CDR2 SQIVND (reference sequence).

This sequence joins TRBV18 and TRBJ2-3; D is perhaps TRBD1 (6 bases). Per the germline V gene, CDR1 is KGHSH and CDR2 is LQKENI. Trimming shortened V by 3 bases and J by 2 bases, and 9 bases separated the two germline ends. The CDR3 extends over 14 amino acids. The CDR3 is CASSPTGLTDTQYF. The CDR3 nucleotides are TGTGCCAGCTCACCTACAGGGCTCACAGATACGCAGTATTTT.